This T cell receptor beta chain was captured by sequencing in a study of T-cell memory formation after mild COVID-19. Whole-study context: TCR clustering was largely donor specific. Study-level findings and limits: For second-wave clones that peaked at day 37, SARS-CoV-2 specificity went unverified. A subset of responding clones appeared in pre-infection memory, suggesting cross-reactive memory joined. Clones contracting day 15 to 85 were balanced CD4/CD8; later expanders leaned CD4+.

Notes on this clonotype: Its specificity is unknown.

Using its own MiXCR run on the 5' RACE reads, TCRdb lists one record per CDR3 protein. The sample records 45,000 or so distinct CDR3 sequences, 6% to 8.5% being singletons. The TCR comes from an adult who had mild COVID-19 (a few samples of this study predate the infection). Cell type and time point are not known. The source material was PBMCs or a T cell subset sorted from them (not recorded which).

CDR3 DNA sequence: TGTGCCAGCAGTGAAGTTTTGGCGGGGGGGTATGGCTACACCTTC. Protein product: CASSEVLAGGYGYTF. The V gene is TRBV6-1, the J gene TRBJ1-2; TRBD1 might be the D (5 bases). Germline CDR1 is MNHNS and CDR2 is SASEGT. The CDR3 totals 15 residues. Trimming left V 1 base short and J 5 bases short, with 14 bases between.